The T cell receptor beta chain described here comes from a study of T cells in Graves' hyperthyroidism and ophthalmopathy. Per the germline V gene, CDR1 is GTSNPN and CDR2 is SVGIG (reference sequence). Trimming at V came to 3 bases and at J to 5 bases, leaving 8 bases not matched to a gene. CDR3 length: 14 amino acids. Amplified TCR beta CDR3 regions derived from RNA transcripts. With the HTBI primer set, the TCR CDR3 went through a first round of RT-PCR. A single record per CDR3 protein comes from TCRdb applying MiXCR to the multiplex PCR reads. The data contain 600,000 or so distinct CDR3 sequences, about 16% of them singletons.

V is TRBV30 and J is TRBJ2-5; TRBD2 aligns across 8 bases. This clonotype originated in a woman aged 25-40 years with Graves' hyperthyroidism. The sample was blood. The CDR3 sequence is CAWRTSGRSETQYF. The DNA of the CDR3 is TGTGCCTGGAGAACTAGCGGAAGGAGTGAGACCCAGTACTTC.